The 5 T cell receptor beta chains presented below share a single source sample, sequenced in a study of blood T cell repertoires in COVID-19. Assay used: immunoSEQ multiplex PCR; TCRdb lists only in-frame clones, some missing. The table includes roughly 51,000 clones, over 75% detected once. Sequenced sample: peripheral blood. The source of these receptors is a man aged 45-65 years with active COVID-19.

V is TRBV19 and J is TRBJ1-5; 7 bases match TRBD1. Germline CDR1 and CDR2: LNHDA and SQIVND (reference sequence). V dropped 4 bases and J dropped 4; count of bases not matched to a gene: 1. The CDR3 is 13 amino acids. CDR3 DNA sequence: TGTGCCAGTAGTAGGGACAGAAATCAGCCCCAGCATTTT. It translates to CASSRDRNQPQHF.

The chain joins TRBV7-9 to TRBJ2-7, with D possibly matching TRBD2 (7 bases). CDR1 is SEHNR, CDR2 FQNEAQ, per germline (reference sequence). Trimming stripped 6 bases from V and 1 base from J, with 16 bases between. The CDR3 covers 15 residues. CDR3 bases: TGTGCCAGCAGGGGGTGGCGGGGGCCATCCTACGAGCAGTACTTC. It translates to CASRGWRGPSYEQYF.

The chain links TRBV6-5 to TRBJ1-4; TRBD1 agrees at 7 bases. This CDR3 is 14 amino acids long. Per germline, CDR1 MNHEY and CDR2 SVGAGI. Germline trimming cut 10 bases from V and 13 bases from J; bases unmatched to any gene: 18. The chain's CDR3 is CATKDRERMKRLFF. In DNA, the CDR3 is TGTGCCACCAAAGACAGGGAACGAATGAAAAGACTGTTTTTT.

The rearrangement joins TRBV4-3 to TRBJ1-1; D gene ambiguous. This CDR3 comprises 16 residues. Germline V gene sequence: CDR1 LGHNA, CDR2 YSLEER. The germline V and J ends were trimmed by 5 bases and 7 bases, with 23 bases remaining between them. CDR3 nucleotides: TGCGCCAGCAGCGAAAAACCGGGTCCTGATTCATTTGAAGCTTTCTTT. This codes for CASSEKPGPDSFEAFF.

The J gene is TRBJ2-3, the V gene TRBV5-6, with D tentatively TRBD2 (6 bases). Germline assignment: CDR1 SGHDT and CDR2 YYEEEE. This CDR3 is 17 amino acids long. V was trimmed by 5 bases and J by 2 bases, leaving 21 bases between them. This CDR3 reads CASSLFAGSLSTDTQYF. The CDR3 nucleotides read TGTGCCAGCAGTCTTTTTGCGGGAAGCCTATCCACAGATACGCAGTATTTT.